A selection of T cell receptor beta chains follows, all from one sample in a study of cytomegalovirus exposure and HLA in healthy donors. The assay was immunoSEQ multiplex PCR, and TCRdb's table has in-frame clones only and misses some. The sample lists roughly 200,000 clones, about 10% occurring once. The sequencing sample was made of PBMCs. Receptors were obtained from a woman between 25 and 40 years old in good health and CMV-seropositive. Both conserved end residues are part of each CDR3. The order of the fields is clone size, V gene, D gene, J gene, CDR3 protein, CDR3 DNA. A D gene is named only where the DNA matches it firmly. Clone size appears in some rows only: once, few, many, or a class for an expanded clone.

clone_size: few; v_call: TRBV28; d_call: .; j_call: TRBJ1-5; cdr3_aa: CASIGSPEVSNQPQHF; cdr3_nt: TGTGCCAGCATCGGGAGCCCCGAGGTGAGCAATCAGCCCCAGCATTTT
clone_size: .; v_call: TRBV5-5; d_call: .; j_call: TRBJ2-2; cdr3_aa: CASSLGGNTGELFF; cdr3_nt: TGTGCCAGCAGCTTAGGAGGGAACACCGGGGAGCTGTTTTTT
clone_size: .; v_call: TRBV5-1; d_call: TRBD2; j_call: TRBJ2-1; cdr3_aa: CASGLAGGFNEQFF; cdr3_nt: TGCGCCAGCGGCTTAGCGGGGGGTTTCAATGAGCAGTTCTTC
clone_size: few; v_call: TRBV4-2; d_call: .; j_call: TRBJ1-2; cdr3_aa: CASSQDREAGPYGYTF; cdr3_nt: TGTGCCAGCAGCCAAGATCGCGAAGCAGGGCCCTATGGCTACACCTTC
clone_size: few; v_call: TRBV7-9; d_call: TRBD1; j_call: TRBJ2-1; cdr3_aa: CASSPQGAEGNEQFF; cdr3_nt: TGTGCCAGCAGCCCCCAGGGGGCTGAAGGCAATGAGCAGTTCTTC
clone_size: .; v_call: TRBV9; d_call: .; j_call: TRBJ2-3; cdr3_aa: CASNLIADTQYF; cdr3_nt: TGTGCCAGCAACCTCATAGCAGATACGCAGTATTTT
clone_size: .; v_call: TRBV29-1; d_call: TRBD1; j_call: TRBJ2-7; cdr3_aa: CSEEGQGDYEQYF; cdr3_nt: TGCAGCGAGGAGGGACAGGGGGATTACGAGCAGTACTTC
clone_size: .; v_call: TRBV20-1; d_call: .; j_call: TRBJ1-1; cdr3_aa: CSATYMHEAFF; cdr3_nt: TGCAGTGCTACGTACATGCATGAAGCTTTCTTT
clone_size: .; v_call: TRBV30; d_call: TRBD1; j_call: TRBJ1-2; cdr3_aa: CAWTGQVYSYGYTF; cdr3_nt: TGTGCCTGGACAGGACAGGTGTACTCCTATGGCTACACCTTC
clone_size: few; v_call: TRBV2; d_call: TRBD2; j_call: TRBJ2-1; cdr3_aa: CASSDLAAWAYNEQFF; cdr3_nt: TGTGCCAGCAGTGATCTAGCGGCTTGGGCCTACAATGAGCAGTTCTTC
clone_size: .; v_call: TRBV12-5; d_call: .; j_call: TRBJ1-2; cdr3_aa: CASGLPSVGGRNYGYTF; cdr3_nt: TGTGCTAGTGGTTTGCCTTCCGTGGGGGGGCGCAACTATGGCTACACCTTC
clone_size: few; v_call: TRBV4-2; d_call: .; j_call: TRBJ1-4; cdr3_aa: CASSQKEGFNEKLFF; cdr3_nt: TGTGCCAGCAGCCAAAAAGAGGGCTTTAATGAAAAACTGTTTTTT
clone_size: .; v_call: TRBV2; d_call: .; j_call: TRBJ2-2; cdr3_aa: CASSVSGAGELFF; cdr3_nt: TGTGCCAGCAGTGTGTCAGGGGCCGGGGAGCTGTTTTTT
clone_size: few; v_call: TRBV2; d_call: .; j_call: TRBJ1-4; cdr3_aa: CASRADSPNEKLFF; cdr3_nt: TGTGCCAGCAGGGCGGACAGCCCTAATGAAAAACTGTTTTTT
clone_size: few; v_call: TRBV6-6; d_call: .; j_call: TRBJ1-5; cdr3_aa: CASSYLGGPGNQPQHF; cdr3_nt: TGTGCCAGCAGTTATCTTGGAGGACCTGGCAATCAGCCCCAGCATTTT
clone_size: few; v_call: TRBV7-9; d_call: .; j_call: TRBJ2-1; cdr3_aa: CASSPLPEQFF; cdr3_nt: TGTGCCAGCAGCCCCCTCCCCGAGCAGTTCTTC
clone_size: few; v_call: TRBV27; d_call: TRBD1; j_call: TRBJ2-6; cdr3_aa: CASSLSGTALSGANVLTF; cdr3_nt: TGTGCCAGCAGTTTATCGGGGACAGCCCTGTCTGGGGCCAACGTCCTGACTTTC
clone_size: .; v_call: TRBV6-6; d_call: .; j_call: TRBJ2-6; cdr3_aa: CASSNTGSGANVLTF; cdr3_nt: TGTGCCAGCAGTAATACCGGCTCTGGGGCCAACGTCCTGACTTTC
clone_size: .; v_call: TRBV7-9; d_call: TRBD1; j_call: TRBJ2-1; cdr3_aa: CASSQQGAPKNEQFF; cdr3_nt: TGTGCCAGCAGCCAACAGGGGGCGCCTAAGAATGAGCAGTTCTTC
clone_size: .; v_call: TRBV6-5; d_call: .; j_call: TRBJ2-5; cdr3_aa: CASSYSRVNQETQYF; cdr3_nt: TGTGCCAGCAGTTACTCGAGAGTCAACCAAGAGACCCAGTACTTC
clone_size: few; v_call: TRBV19; d_call: .; j_call: TRBJ2-7; cdr3_aa: CASSIAGSSRGRRYEQYF; cdr3_nt: TGTGCCAGTAGTATAGCGGGGTCTAGTCGAGGTCGGCGGTACGAGCAGTACTTC
clone_size: .; v_call: TRBV5-1; d_call: TRBD1; j_call: TRBJ1-4; cdr3_aa: CASSRTGQGANEKLFF; cdr3_nt: TGCGCCAGCAGCCGCACCGGACAGGGGGCTAATGAAAAACTGTTTTTT
clone_size: few; v_call: TRBV9; d_call: TRBD1; j_call: TRBJ1-5; cdr3_aa: CASSRQGSVQPQHF; cdr3_nt: TGTGCCAGCAGCAGACAGGGAAGCGTTCAGCCCCAGCATTTT
clone_size: few; v_call: TRBV29-1; d_call: .; j_call: TRBJ2-3; cdr3_aa: CSVSGILTDTQYF; cdr3_nt: TGCAGCGTTTCTGGCATCCTCACAGATACGCAGTATTTT
clone_size: .; v_call: TRBV5-1; d_call: TRBD1; j_call: TRBJ2-5; cdr3_aa: CASSLQTGEKTPYF; cdr3_nt: TGCGCCAGCAGCTTACAGACAGGGGAGAAGACCCCGTACTTC
clone_size: few; v_call: TRBV9; d_call: TRBD2; j_call: TRBJ2-5; cdr3_aa: CASTRYGRASGQETQYF; cdr3_nt: TGTGCCAGCACCCGATACGGTCGGGCTAGCGGACAAGAGACCCAGTACTTC
clone_size: .; v_call: TRBV5-3; d_call: TRBD1; j_call: TRBJ1-2; cdr3_aa: CARSGDSRDSRSNYGYTF; cdr3_nt: TGTGCCAGAAGCGGGGATTCGAGGGACAGCCGTTCCAACTATGGCTACACCTTC
clone_size: few; v_call: TRBV7-2; d_call: .; j_call: TRBJ1-1; cdr3_aa: CASSRTDTEAFF; cdr3_nt: TGTGCCAGCAGCCGGACAGACACTGAAGCTTTCTTT
clone_size: .; v_call: TRBV21-1; d_call: .; j_call: TRBJ2-5; cdr3_aa: CASNGLAGAASPETQYF; cdr3_nt: TGTGCCAGCAACGGACTAGCGGGAGCAGCGAGTCCAGAGACCCAGTACTTC
clone_size: few; v_call: TRBV6-5; d_call: TRBD1; j_call: TRBJ2-7; cdr3_aa: CASSLTPTGTYEQYF; cdr3_nt: TGTGCCAGCAGTCTAACCCCGACAGGGACCTACGAGCAGTACTTC
clone_size: .; v_call: TRBV9; d_call: .; j_call: TRBJ2-7; cdr3_aa: CASSVDQVKQYF; cdr3_nt: TGTGCCAGCAGCGTAGACCAGGTCAAGCAGTACTTC
clone_size: few; v_call: TRBV19; d_call: .; j_call: TRBJ2-3; cdr3_aa: CASSITSRSTDTQYF; cdr3_nt: TGTGCCAGTAGTATTACTAGCCGTAGCACAGATACGCAGTATTTT
clone_size: few; v_call: TRBV6-1; d_call: TRBD1; j_call: TRBJ2-7; cdr3_aa: CASSGTGEASYEQYF; cdr3_nt: TGTGCCAGCAGTGGGACAGGGGAAGCGTCCTACGAGCAGTACTTC
clone_size: .; v_call: TRBV5-6; d_call: .; j_call: TRBJ1-1; cdr3_aa: CASSAVMSTEAFF; cdr3_nt: TGTGCCAGCAGCGCGGTGATGAGCACTGAAGCTTTCTTT
clone_size: .; v_call: TRBV5-1; d_call: TRBD1; j_call: TRBJ2-7; cdr3_aa: CASSPWDRGFWEQYF; cdr3_nt: TGCGCCAGCAGCCCCTGGGACAGAGGTTTTTGGGAGCAGTACTTC
clone_size: .; v_call: TRBV27; d_call: .; j_call: TRBJ1-1; cdr3_aa: CASSLKGQVGIGGTEAFF; cdr3_nt: TGTGCCAGCAGTTTAAAGGGGCAGGTGGGGATCGGGGGCACTGAAGCTTTCTTT
clone_size: few; v_call: TRBV29-1; d_call: .; j_call: TRBJ1-2; cdr3_aa: CSVVPQDSRKHYGYTF; cdr3_nt: TGCAGCGTGGTACCCCAGGACAGCCGAAAGCACTATGGCTACACCTTC
clone_size: .; v_call: TRBV10-1; d_call: .; j_call: TRBJ2-2; cdr3_aa: CASSDTGFTGELFF; cdr3_nt: TGCGCCAGCAGTGATACGGGTTTCACCGGGGAGCTGTTTTTT
clone_size: .; v_call: TRBV5-6; d_call: TRBD1; j_call: TRBJ2-2; cdr3_aa: CASSPRQGRTGELFF; cdr3_nt: TGTGCCAGCAGCCCCCGACAGGGGAGAACCGGGGAGCTGTTTTTT
clone_size: .; v_call: TRBV2; d_call: TRBD1; j_call: TRBJ2-7; cdr3_aa: CANKGQGNEQYF; cdr3_nt: TGTGCCAACAAGGGACAGGGGAACGAGCAGTACTTC
clone_size: .; v_call: TRBV5-1; d_call: TRBD2; j_call: TRBJ2-7; cdr3_aa: CASSLAVTSGYSYEQYF; cdr3_nt: TGCGCCAGCAGCTTGGCCGTGACTAGCGGCTACTCCTACGAGCAGTACTTC
clone_size: once; v_call: TRBV10-3; d_call: .; j_call: TRBJ2-7; cdr3_aa: CAISGVGAGLGSYEQYF; cdr3_nt: TGTGCCATCAGTGGGGTTGGGGCGGGCCTCGGGAGTTACGAGCAGTACTTC
clone_size: .; v_call: TRBV14; d_call: .; j_call: TRBJ2-5; cdr3_aa: CASSQGGGTQYF; cdr3_nt: TGTGCCAGCAGCCAAGGGGGAGGGACCCAGTACTTC
clone_size: few; v_call: TRBV4-1; d_call: .; j_call: TRBJ1-5; cdr3_aa: CASTPTREHQPQHF; cdr3_nt: TGCGCCAGCACCCCGACGAGGGAACATCAGCCCCAGCATTTT
clone_size: .; v_call: TRBV23-1; d_call: .; j_call: TRBJ1-1; cdr3_aa: CASSPRSTEAFF; cdr3_nt: TGCGCCAGCAGCCCCAGGTCCACTGAAGCTTTCTTT
clone_size: .; v_call: TRBV7-9; d_call: .; j_call: TRBJ2-3; cdr3_aa: CASSLVAGSTDTQYF; cdr3_nt: TGTGCCAGCAGCTTAGTCGCGGGGTCCACAGATACGCAGTATTTT
clone_size: few; v_call: TRBV11-2; d_call: .; j_call: TRBJ2-7; cdr3_aa: CASSLIGVQGRGYEQYF; cdr3_nt: TGTGCCAGCAGCTTGATTGGGGTACAGGGACGCGGCTACGAGCAGTACTTC
clone_size: .; v_call: TRBV18; d_call: .; j_call: TRBJ1-2; cdr3_aa: CASSPVEDYGYTF; cdr3_nt: TGTGCCAGCTCACCAGTGGAGGACTATGGCTACACCTTC